Sequencing of this T cell receptor beta chain was carried out in a study of T cell responses to AZD1222 COVID-19 vaccine. Concerning this clone itself: Its antigen is as yet unknown.

Assay used: immunoSEQ multiplex PCR; TCRdb lists only in-frame clones, some missing. This sample has tens of thousands of clones, with approximately 85% found just once. Whole-study results and caveats: Possibly, clonal diversity was underestimated; donors were largely white British and included more females. Spike-wide coverage was observed for vaccine-associated CD4 TCRs, with dominant responses at 160-218 and 743-854. Only a handful of AZD1222 recipients tested seropositive at baseline.

The receptor comes from an adult who received the AZD1222 COVID-19 vaccine. Sequenced material: peripheral blood, taken 28 days after the second AZD1222 dose.

The CDR3 spells CASSLWTGASQETQYF. The CDR3 DNA reads TGCGCCAGCAGCTTATGGACAGGGGCTTCCCAAGAGACCCAGTACTTC. This chain connects TRBV5-1 to TRBJ2-5; 9 nucleotides match TRBD1. The CDR3 has 16 residues. V gave up 2 bases and J gave up 1 base; unmatched junction bases: 6. Looked up from germline, CDR1 is SGHRS and CDR2 is YFSETQ. The full variable domain, with the rest looked up from reference TRBV5-1 and TRBJ2-5, is KAGVTQTPRYLIKTRGQQVTLSCSPISGHRSVSWYQQTPGQGLQFLFEYFSETQRNKGNFPGRFSGRQFSNSRSEMNVSTLELGDSALYLCASSLWTGASQETQYFGPGTRLLVL.